One sample yielded the 20 T cell receptor beta chains listed below, sequenced in a study of T-cell memory formation after mild COVID-19. Each CDR3 protein gets one entry after TCRdb re-called the 5' RACE reads with MiXCR. Of around 200,000 distinct CDR3 sequences in the sample, around 21% were seen once. The specimen was PBMCs or a T cell subset sorted from them (not recorded which). The receptors derive from an adult woman who had mild COVID-19 (a few samples of this study predate the infection). Cell type and time point are not known.

This clonotype was found a few times. V and J are TRBV20-1 and TRBJ2-7, with 10 bases fitting TRBD2. The CDR3 runs to 14 residues. CDR1 and CDR2 from the germline V gene are DFQATT and SNEGSKA (reference sequence). V lost 6 bases, J lost 7 bases, and 12 bases stayed unmatched. In DNA form, the CDR3 reads TGCAGTGCCATGGCGCTAGCGGGAGCTCGGGAGCAGTACTTC. Protein sequence: CSAMALAGAREQYF.

This clonotype was recorded a few times. The chain joins TRBV4-2 to TRBJ1-1; D not certain. The length of the CDR3 is 13 residues. V gave up 1 base and J gave up 2 bases, with 5 bases separating them. CDR1 and CDR2 from the germline V gene are LGHNA and YNFKEQ. CDR3 in DNA: TGTGCCAGCAGCCAAGCCGGAAACACTGAAGCTTTCTTT. Residues: CASSQAGNTEAFF.

This clonotype was detected only a few times. This rearrangement joins TRBV3-1 to TRBJ2-4; D remains ambiguous. The CDR3 has 14 residues. Per the germline V gene, CDR1 is LGHDT and CDR2 is YNNKEL (reference sequence). Trimming stripped 1 base from V and 0 bases from J, with 4 bases between. For the CDR3, the DNA is TGTGCCAGCAGCCAAGCCTTAGCCAAAAACATTCAGTACTTC. It is translated as CASSQALAKNIQYF.

This rearrangement joins TRBV15 to TRBJ2-2; weak D call: TRBD2 (5 bases). Trimming cost V 6 bases and J 0 bases, with 11 bases left between them. This CDR3 region has 15 residues. Germline V lookup: CDR1 LNHNV, CDR2 YYDKDF (reference sequence). CDR3 DNA sequence: TGTGCCACCAGAAAGACGGGGACGAACACCGGGGAGCTGTTTTTT. This sequence encodes CATRKTGTNTGELFF.

The chain combines TRBV7-3 with TRBJ2-1; D possibly corresponds to TRBD2 (6 bases). Germline loops: CDR1 SGHTA, CDR2 FQGTGA. The CDR3 covers 16 residues. V was cut by 1 base and J by 8 bases, with 18 bases left in between. The CDR3, as DNA: TGTGCCAGCAGCTTAAGGGACTTCCGAATGGGGGATGAGCAGTTCTTC. This encodes CASSLRDFRMGDEQFF. Complete variable domain (other parts from reference TRBV7-3 and TRBJ2-1): GAGVSQTPSNKVTEKGKYVELRCDPISGHTALYWYRQSLGQGPEFLIYFQGTGAADDSGLPNDRFFAVRPEGSVSTLKIQRTERGDSAVYLCASSLRDFRMGDEQFFGPGTRLTVL.

The V and J genes are TRBV7-2 and TRBJ1-5, with D maybe TRBD1 (5 bases). CDR1 and CDR2 (germline): SGHTA, FQGNSA. V gave up 1 base and J gave up 7 bases, with 20 bases separating them. The CDR3 has 17 residues. The chain's CDR3 is CASSLETGWGTEQPQHF. DNA for the CDR3: TGTGCCAGCAGCTTAGAGACCGGGTGGGGGACCGAGCAGCCCCAGCATTTT.

The chain is built from TRBV29-1 and TRBJ2-3; no firm D call. The CDR3 totals 12 residues. The V end was cut by 1 base, the J end by 6 bases, with 8 bases between. CDR1 and CDR2 (germline): SQVTM, ANQGSEA. CDR3 amino acids: CSVEGRDDTQYF. The CDR3 nucleotides are TGCAGCGTTGAAGGAAGAGATGATACGCAGTATTTT.

The chain combines TRBV27 with TRBJ2-1; 11 nucleotides line up with TRBD1. CDR1 and CDR2 from the germline V gene are MNHEY and SMNVEV (reference sequence). V dropped 6 bases and J dropped 9; count of bases not matched to a gene: 7. The CDR3 is 14 residues long. The CDR3 bases are TGTGCCAGCAGCCTCTTGGGACAGGGGGGTGAGCAGTTCTTC. It yields the protein CASSLLGQGGEQFF.

This clonotype was seen a handful of times. The chain couples TRBV3-1 to TRBJ2-5, with a possible D match to TRBD2 (6 bases). The CDR3 runs to 16 residues. CDR1 is LGHDT, CDR2 YNNKEL, per germline (reference sequence). Trimming cost V 1 base and J 1 base, with 13 bases left between them. The chain's CDR3 is CASSQGGGLGQETQYF. The DNA of the CDR3 is TGTGCCAGCAGCCAAGGCGGAGGGTTGGGCCAAGAGACCCAGTACTTC.

Many counts were recorded for this clonotype. The V and J genes are TRBV9 and TRBJ1-1; D gene uncertain. CDR1 is SGDLS and CDR2 is YYNGEE in the germline V gene. Trimming stripped 4 bases from V and 1 base from J, with 17 bases between. The CDR3 has 16 amino acids. The CDR3 DNA reads as TGTGCCAGCAGCTTTAGCGTGAGGTCGTCGAACACTGAAGCTTTCTTT. Protein: CASSFSVRSSNTEAFF. The variable domain in full, completed from reference TRBV9 and TRBJ1-1, reads DSGVTQTPKHLITATGQRVTLRCSPRSGDLSVYWYQQSLDQGLQFLIQYYNGEERAKGNILERFSAQQFPDLHSELNLSSLELGDSALYFCASSFSVRSSNTEAFFGQGTRLTVV.

The V gene is TRBV6-5, the J gene TRBJ1-1, with 8 bases matching TRBD1. The CDR3 covers 15 residues. CDR1 is MNHEY, CDR2 SVGAGI, per germline. Trimming took 6 bases from V and 1 from J; bases not matched to a gene: 7. The CDR3: CASRPRDRGNTEAFF. The CDR3 region has the DNA TGTGCCAGCAGGCCCCGCGACAGGGGGAACACTGAAGCTTTCTTT.

Only one count was recorded for this clonotype. The chain carries TRBV5-1 and TRBJ1-1, with unresolved D. The germline V gene encodes CDR1 SGHRS and CDR2 YFSETQ. Trimming took off 1 base at V and 3 bases at J, with 10 bases between the two ends. This CDR3 has 14 residues. CDR3 region: CASSLSSGYTEAFF. Here the CDR3 DNA reads TGCGCCAGCAGCTTGTCGTCAGGCTACACTGAAGCTTTCTTT.

The chain uses TRBV4-1 and TRBJ2-1; TRBD2 aligns across 14 bases. The length of the CDR3 is 17 residues. Germline assignment: CDR1 MGHRA and CDR2 YSYEKL. V gave up 2 bases and J gave up 4 bases; unmatched junction bases: 4. CDR3 amino acids: CASSQRGTSGSYNEQFF. The CDR3 bases are TGCGCCAGCAGCCAACGCGGGACTAGCGGGAGTTACAATGAGCAGTTCTTC.

This clonotype showed up just a few times. The CDR3 region is CASSPGRLYEQYF. As DNA, the CDR3 is TGTGCCAGCAGCCCAGGACGGCTATACGAGCAGTACTTC. The chain combines TRBV3-1 with TRBJ2-7; no definite D call. Germline CDR1 and CDR2: LGHDT and YNNKEL (reference sequence). The CDR3 has 13 residues. V was shortened by 4 bases and J by 4 bases, with 11 bases between the two germline ends.

This chain joins TRBV4-1 and TRBJ2-2; D gene unclear. The CDR3 runs to 15 residues. Trimming left V 1 base short and J 4 bases short, with 10 bases between. Germline CDR1 is MGHRA and CDR2 is YSYEKL. This CDR3 reads CASSQVPLATGELFF. In nucleotides, the CDR3 is TGCGCCAGCAGCCAAGTCCCTTTGGCCACCGGGGAGCTGTTTTTT.

The chain employs TRBV24-1 and TRBJ1-5; D possibly corresponds to TRBD1 (6 bases). Per the germline V gene, CDR1 is KGHDR and CDR2 is SFDVKD. This CDR3 region has 13 residues. V was shortened by 4 bases and J by 5 bases, with 8 bases between the two germline ends. The CDR3 nucleotides are TGTGCCACCAGTGAACGGGGGCATCAGCCCCAGCATTTT. Its translation is CATSERGHQPQHF.

This clonotype was found a few times. This chain connects TRBV5-5 to TRBJ1-1, with 9 bases aligning to TRBD1. V was clipped by 0 bases and J by 10 bases; unmatched bases: 7. The germline V gene encodes CDR1 SGHKS and CDR2 YYEKEE (reference sequence). This CDR3 comprises 14 residues. DNA of the CDR3: TGTGCCAGCAGCTTGGGGACAGGGGTGAGGTCAGCTTTCTTT. Its translation: CASSLGTGVRSAFF.

This clonotype was detected a few times. The genes are TRBV3-1 and TRBJ1-2; D is unclear. The CDR3 loop spans 17 amino acids. From germline, CDR1 is LGHDT and CDR2 YNNKEL (reference sequence). Trimming took off 3 bases at V and 0 bases at J, with 17 bases between the two ends. This CDR3 reads CASSQTALGGTNYGYTF. Here the CDR3 DNA reads TGTGCCAGCAGCCAGACCGCGCTGGGCGGAACTAACTATGGCTACACCTTC.

The rearrangement uses TRBV9 and TRBJ1-1; D is perhaps TRBD1 (5 bases). CDR3 length: 16 residues. Germline V lookup: CDR1 SGDLS, CDR2 YYNGEE. Trimming took off 2 bases at V and 3 bases at J, with 17 bases between the two ends. The CDR3, as DNA: TGTGCCAGCAGCGTCAAATCAGGGTTCGCGGACACTGAAGCTTTCTTT. Translated: CASSVKSGFADTEAFF.

The gene calls are TRBV7-9 and TRBJ2-2; D is ambiguous. Germline V CDR1 and CDR2: SEHNR, FQNEAQ (reference sequence). Trimming shortened V by 3 bases and J by 7 bases, and 6 bases separated the two germline ends. CDR3 length: 12 residues. CDR3: CASSFAGGELFF. The CDR3 DNA sequence: TGTGCCAGCAGCTTCGCAGGCGGGGAGCTGTTTTTT.